This T cell receptor (beta chain) was documented in a study of cytomegalovirus exposure and HLA in healthy donors. Study context: A prior analysis found roughly 110 million unique TCR beta sequences from 150 million to 200 million T cells.

PCR primers comprised 60 Vbeta and 13 Jbeta primers. Sequenced by immunoSEQ multiplex PCR; TCRdb stores in-frame clones only, minus some. The sample lists about 80,000 clones; around 79% were seen once. This clone was seen only a few times. This CDR3 spans 14 amino acids. The V and J ends lost 4 bases and 0 bases respectively, with 9 bases between them. The germline gives CDR1 MGHRA, CDR2 YSYEKL. Sequenced sample: PBMCs. The chain recombines TRBV4-1 with TRBJ1-1; D remains unclear. The receptor was derived from a man under 40 in good health and CMV-seronegative. The CDR3 region has the DNA TGCGCCAGCAGCCCCCAACACCTGAACACTGAAGCTTTCTTT. Its protein is CASSPQHLNTEAFF.